This T cell receptor beta chain appears in the sequencing data of a study of monozygotic twins with inflammatory bowel disease. Points from the study as a whole: Fewer clonotypes were shared with others by IBD patients than by healthy twins, especially with disease activity. Patients got different immunosuppressive treatments, which may have made their repertoires more variable.

Germline V lookup: CDR1 SQVTM, CDR2 ANQGSEA. The CDR3 has 14 amino acids. Every TCR library used approximately 3,200 ng of total RNA. Reprocessing the 5' RACE reads, TCRdb reports a single entry for every CDR3 protein and omits DNA. Recorded for this sample: around 410,000 distinct CDR3 sequences. A remark on this clonotype: What it binds is unknown.

Specimen: blood. This clonotype was sampled from a human donor with ulcerative colitis or Crohn's disease, or a healthy co-twin of an affected twin (not recorded which). The V call is TRBV29-1, the J call TRBJ2-3; TCRdb indicates TRBD1, and absent DNA this call remains unverified. The CDR3 reads CSVGDRIRTDTQYF.